This passage covers 29 T cell receptor beta chains from one sample sequenced in a study of OX40 agonist ivuxolimab in advanced cancers. Produced via immunoSEQ multiplex PCR; TCRdb's table is partial and in-frame only. The sample has roughly 38,000 clones; around 80% are singletons. The specimen comprised CD4+ or CD8+ T cells sorted from blood, sampled in a trial of the OX40 agonist ivuxolimab. Every receptor here comes from an adult with an advanced solid tumor such as melanoma, head and neck, liver or kidney cancer.

V usage is TRBV5-6 and J usage is TRBJ2-2; D unresolved. V was trimmed by 2 bases and J by 4 bases, leaving 12 bases between them. CDR1 and CDR2 from the germline V gene are SGHDT and YYEEEE. The length of the CDR3 is 15 residues. CDR3: CASSFWVARTGELFF. The CDR3 coding sequence is TGTGCCAGCAGCTTTTGGGTGGCACGCACCGGGGAGCTGTTTTTT.

This sequence joins TRBV7-8 and TRBJ2-5; no clear D. The germline V and J ends were trimmed by 6 bases and 4 bases, with 3 bases remaining between them. The CDR3 totals 10 residues. CDR1 is SGHVS, CDR2 FQNEAQ, per germline. CDR3 region: CASRGETQYF. The CDR3 DNA is TGTGCCAGCAGGGGAGAGACCCAGTACTTC.

The table lists this clone with a few counts. V usage is TRBV7-8 and J usage is TRBJ1-4, with D possibly being TRBD1 (6 bases). V lost 0 bases, J lost 10 bases, and 18 bases lay in between. Germline V gives CDR1 SGHVS, CDR2 FQNEAQ. The CDR3 runs to 16 residues. The CDR3 DNA reads TGTGCCAGCAGCTTAGCTCAGGGGAGAGATGACACAAAACTGTTTTTT. Protein sequence: CASSLAQGRDDTKLFF. The full variable domain, with the rest looked up from reference TRBV7-8 and TRBJ1-4, is GAGVSQSPRYKVAKRGQDVALRCDPISGHVSLFWYQQALGQGPEFLTYFQNEAQLDKSGLPSDRFFAERPEGSVSTLKIQRTQQEDSAVYLCASSLAQGRDDTKLFFGSGTQLSVL.

As concerns this clone: This CDR3 is also generated by other DNA sequences in the sample. V is TRBV28 and J is TRBJ1-2; 7 bases are shared with TRBD1. The CDR3 extends over 15 amino acids. The germline CDR1 and CDR2 sequences are MDHEN and SYDVKM. After removal of 10 bases from V and 7 bases from J, the junction contained 18 bases not matched to a gene. The CDR3 DNA follows: TGTGCCACAAGCAGTCCGTCGAACAGGGGCTCTGGCTACACCTTC. Amino acids: CATSSPSNRGSGYTF.

J is TRBJ2-2 and V is TRBV18, with D perhaps assigned TRBD1 or TRBD2 (5 bases each). Germline-derived CDR1 and CDR2 are KGHSH and LQKENI. Trimming left V 3 bases short and J 5 bases short, with 13 bases between. This CDR3 spans 15 amino acids. The CDR3 DNA follows: TGTGCCAGCTCACCGGCCCTGGGGGAAACCGGGGAGCTGTTTTTT. Translation: CASSPALGETGELFF.

The count of this clone is one. CDR3 nucleotides: TGTGCCAGCAGCCCCACAGGGGCCCTCGCGGCGCAGTACTTC. Encoded protein: CASSPTGALAAQYF. The rearrangement joins TRBV11-2 to TRBJ2-7, with TRBD1 matching over 7 bases. CDR3 length equals 14 residues. The V gene's germline CDR1 is SGHAT and CDR2 FQNNGV. The trim removed 5 bases at V and 9 bases at J, leaving 13 bases unmatched.

The V gene is TRBV18, the J gene TRBJ2-5; D perhaps matches TRBD2 (5 bases). The CDR3 has 15 residues. The germline V gene has CDR1 KGHSH and CDR2 LQKENI. Trimming took off 1 base at V and 3 bases at J, with 12 bases between the two ends. DNA for the CDR3: TGTGCCAGCTCACCACGCAGCGGTCAGGAAGAGACCCAGTACTTC. Translating gives CASSPRSGQEETQYF.

This rearrangement joins TRBV29-1 to TRBJ1-1, with a weak D call TRBD1 (5 bases). The CDR3 sequence is 13 residues long. Germline-derived CDR1 and CDR2 are SQVTM and ANQGSEA. The germline V and J ends were trimmed by 7 bases and 8 bases, with 20 bases remaining between them. The CDR3 protein is CSAFGRVSTEAFF. For the CDR3, the DNA is TGCAGCGCCTTCGGCAGGGTATCCACCGAAGCTTTCTTT.

This clone is a singleton in its sample. The rearrangement joins TRBV5-8 to TRBJ1-4; D uncertain. V was clipped by 0 bases and J by 8 bases, with 14 bases between them. Germline assignment: CDR1 SGHTS and CDR2 YDEGEE. The CDR3 is 15 residues long. CDR3 region: CASSLGQRGEEKLFF. The CDR3 bases are TGTGCCAGCAGCTTGGGACAACGTGGGGAAGAAAAACTGTTTTTT.

J is TRBJ1-3 and V is TRBV6-1; no definite D call. The CDR3 contains 13 residues. Germline lookup yields CDR1 MNHNS and CDR2 SASEGT. V dropped 1 base and J dropped 3 bases, with 4 bases sitting between them. CDR3 in amino acids: CASSEGVGNTIYF. CDR3 nucleotides: TGTGCCAGCAGTGAAGGGGTTGGAAACACCATATATTTT.

The chain uses TRBV19 and TRBJ2-3, with 11 bases fitting TRBD2. The J segment lost 10 bases and the V segment lost 6 bases, leaving 6 bases of the junction unmatched. Germline V CDR1 and CDR2: LNHDA, SQIVND (reference sequence). This CDR3 is 13 amino acids long. The chain's CDR3 is CASRLAGVTAQYF. CDR3 nucleotides: TGTGCCAGTAGACTAGCGGGAGTAACGGCGCAGTATTTT.

This clone has just one count. The chain couples TRBV23-1 to TRBJ2-3, with 7 bases identical to TRBD2. TRBV23-1 is reported as an ORF; its role is uncertain. The CDR3 extends over 16 amino acids. The V gene end was trimmed by 3 bases and the J gene end by 2 bases; junction bases not matched to a gene: 8. CDR3 loop: CASSHPAGRPTDTQYF. The CDR3 bases are TGCGCCAGCAGTCACCCAGCGGGGCGACCCACAGATACGCAGTATTTT.

The CDR3 protein is CASSWGGGDGQYF. The DNA for the CDR3 is TGTGCCAGCAGCTGGGGGGGAGGGGACGGGCAGTACTTC. The chain links TRBV7-8 to TRBJ2-7; 7 positions match TRBD2. J lost 9 bases, V lost 4 bases, and 9 bases had no gene match. The germline V gene has CDR1 SGHVS and CDR2 FQNEAQ. The CDR3 contains 13 residues.

In its sample, this clone was seen once. The chain is built from TRBV7-3 and TRBJ2-1; D call uncertain. The CDR3 runs to 13 residues. Germline loops: CDR1 SGHTA, CDR2 FQGTGA. The V and J ends lost 2 bases and 10 bases respectively, with 12 bases between them. CDR3 DNA: TGTGCCAGCAGCTTAGGTTACAGCGCGGAGCAGTTCTTC. Amino acid sequence: CASSLGYSAEQFF.

V usage is TRBV4-2 and J usage is TRBJ2-1, with 8 positions matching TRBD2. CDR1 and CDR2 from the germline V gene are LGHNA and YNFKEQ. The CDR3 loop spans 17 amino acids. J was trimmed by 0 bases and V by 4 bases; bases with no gene match: 8. The CDR3 DNA reads TGTGCCAGCAGCCCCGCGGCGGGGGGAAGCTCCTACAATGAGCAGTTCTTC. As protein: CASSPAAGGSSYNEQFF.

The table lists this clone with a count of one. The CDR3 sequence: CASSQGRAAYYEQYF. The DNA of the CDR3 is TGTGCCAGCAGCCAGGGACGGGCAGCGTATTACGAGCAGTACTTC. The chain recombines TRBV7-8 with TRBJ2-7, with D possibly called TRBD1 or TRBD2 (5 bases each). CDR1 and CDR2 from the germline V gene are SGHVS and FQNEAQ. CDR3 size: 15 residues. V lost 5 bases and J lost 4, with 18 bases in between.

The V and J genes are TRBV4-2 and TRBJ1-2, with TRBD1 matching 10 bases. Germline loops: CDR1 LGHNA, CDR2 YNFKEQ. The CDR3 covers 17 residues. V lost 1 base, J lost 0 bases, and 5 bases stayed unmatched. CDR3 bases: TGTGCCAGCAGCCAAGTACTCGGGACAGGGGCTAACTATGGCTACACCTTC. Amino acids: CASSQVLGTGANYGYTF.

In nucleotides, the CDR3 is TGTGCCAGCAGCTTTAGGATCGGGGCCCAGTACTTC. It encodes CASSFRIGAQYF. V gene TRBV7-9 combines with J gene TRBJ2-5; D is possibly TRBD2 (5 bases). The ends were cut back, 3 bases at V and 9 bases at J, with 11 bases in the middle. In germline, CDR1 is SEHNR, CDR2 FQNEAQ (reference sequence). This CDR3 spans 12 amino acids.

The chain couples TRBV11-2 to TRBJ1-6, with 7 bases aligning to TRBD1. Germline CDR1 SGHAT, CDR2 FQNNGV. The CDR3 sequence is 16 residues long. After removal of 3 bases from V and 7 bases from J, the junction contained 9 bases not matched to a gene. DNA for the CDR3: TGTGCCAGCAGCTTCGATGCGAACAGGGGAAATTCACCCCTCCACTTT. Its protein is CASSFDANRGNSPLHF.

This chain uses TRBV2 with TRBJ2-5, with unresolved D. With 3 bases removed from V and 2 bases from J, the gap between germline ends came to 16 bases. This CDR3 comprises 16 residues. Germline V gives CDR1 SNHLY, CDR2 FYNNEI. The chain's CDR3 is CASSDWTRPFQETQYF. The CDR3, as DNA: TGTGCCAGCAGTGATTGGACCCGCCCATTTCAAGAGACCCAGTACTTC.

This clone was observed a few times. The chain couples TRBV5-8 to TRBJ1-6; the D gene is possibly TRBD1 (6 bases). In germline, CDR1 is SGHTS, CDR2 YDEGEE. This CDR3 is 16 amino acids long. V gave up 4 bases and J gave up 4 bases, with 15 bases separating them. Here the CDR3 DNA reads TGTGCCAGCAGCCAGTGGGGGGGCCCTTATAATTCACCCCTCCACTTT. This sequence encodes CASSQWGGPYNSPLHF.

The chain carries TRBV6-6 and TRBJ1-1; D unclear. Germline V CDR1 and CDR2: MNHNY, SVGAGI (reference sequence). The CDR3 has 11 residues. Trimming removed 3 bases at V and 4 bases at J, with 3 bases between. The CDR3 region has the DNA TGTGCCAGCAGTTATCTCACTGAAGCTTTCTTT. Translation gives CASSYLTEAFF.

This clone was seen once. This chain joins TRBV7-9 and TRBJ1-1; D unclear. The CDR3 covers 12 residues. Trimming cost V 5 bases and J 8 bases, with 12 bases left between them. Germline-derived CDR1 and CDR2 are SEHNR and FQNEAQ (reference sequence). CDR3 sequence reads: CASSPRGYEAFF. As DNA, the CDR3 is TGTGCCAGCAGCCCCCGTGGGTACGAAGCTTTCTTT.

The table lists this clone with a count of one. The chain has TRBV4-1 and TRBJ2-1; TRBD2 agrees at 9 bases. The germline V gene encodes CDR1 MGHRA and CDR2 YSYEKL. Unmatched junction bases numbered 4, after V lost 1 base and J lost 6 bases. This CDR3 region has 15 residues. The CDR3 nucleotides read TGCGCCAGCAGCCAAGGGGGCGGGAGGGCCAATGAGCAGTTCTTC. It codes for CASSQGGGRANEQFF.

The CDR3 DNA reads as TGTGCCAGCAGCTTGGGTATAAACAAGGAGCAGTACTTC. This codes for CASSLGINKEQYF. V gene TRBV7-9 combines with J gene TRBJ2-7; D not resolved. V lost 3 bases to trimming and J lost 7 bases, with 13 bases between them. Germline loops: CDR1 SEHNR, CDR2 FQNEAQ (reference sequence). The CDR3 loop spans 13 amino acids.

This chain links TRBV5-4 with TRBJ1-4, with D maybe TRBD1 (5 bases). Germline values: CDR1 SGHNT, CDR2 YYREEE (reference sequence). V was cut by 4 bases and J by 0 bases, with 13 bases left in between. CDR3 length: 16 residues. The CDR3: CASSQDSLATNEKLFF. The CDR3 DNA sequence: TGTGCCAGCAGCCAAGACAGCCTTGCAACTAATGAAAAACTGTTTTTT.

J is TRBJ2-1 and V is TRBV11-1; the D is unclear. The CDR3 length is 13 residues. Germline CDR1 and CDR2: SGHAT and FQDESV (reference sequence). V lost 1 base and J 5 bases, leaving 6 bases between the germline ends. The CDR3 nucleotides are TGTGCCAGCAGCTTAGAGGCTAACAATGAGCAGTTCTTC. This sequence encodes CASSLEANNEQFF.

This clone appeared a few times. This chain connects TRBV30 to TRBJ1-1, with D unresolved. The germline V and J ends were trimmed by 0 bases and 2 bases, with 1 base remaining between them. Germline V gene lookup returns CDR1 GTSNPN and CDR2 SVGIG (reference sequence). This CDR3 has 11 residues. CDR3 region: CAWSVNTEAFF. The CDR3 nucleotides are TGTGCCTGGAGTGTCAACACTGAAGCTTTCTTT.

This clone was detected only a few times. The chain employs TRBV7-9 and TRBJ2-7, with TRBD1 matching over 7 bases. This CDR3 spans 14 amino acids. Germline V gene data show CDR1 as SEHNR and CDR2 as FQNEAQ (reference sequence). V dropped 8 bases and J dropped 9; count of bases not matched to a gene: 16. CDR3 bases: TGTGCCAGCGACGAGGGGGCGCCGCTATCTATGCAGTACTTC. Amino acid sequence: CASDEGAPLSMQYF.